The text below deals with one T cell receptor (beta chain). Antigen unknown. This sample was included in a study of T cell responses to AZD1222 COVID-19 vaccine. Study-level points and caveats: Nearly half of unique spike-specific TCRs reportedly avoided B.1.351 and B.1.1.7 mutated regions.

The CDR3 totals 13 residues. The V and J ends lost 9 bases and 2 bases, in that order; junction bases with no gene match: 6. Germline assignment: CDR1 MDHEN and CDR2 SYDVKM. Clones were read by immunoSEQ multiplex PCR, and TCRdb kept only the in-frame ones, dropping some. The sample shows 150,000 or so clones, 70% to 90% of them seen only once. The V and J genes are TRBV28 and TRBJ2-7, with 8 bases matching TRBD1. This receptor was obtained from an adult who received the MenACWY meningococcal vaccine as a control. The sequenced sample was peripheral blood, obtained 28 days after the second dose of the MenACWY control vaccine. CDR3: CASLQGEPYEQYF. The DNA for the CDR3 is TGTGCCAGTTTACAGGGGGAACCCTACGAGCAGTACTTC.